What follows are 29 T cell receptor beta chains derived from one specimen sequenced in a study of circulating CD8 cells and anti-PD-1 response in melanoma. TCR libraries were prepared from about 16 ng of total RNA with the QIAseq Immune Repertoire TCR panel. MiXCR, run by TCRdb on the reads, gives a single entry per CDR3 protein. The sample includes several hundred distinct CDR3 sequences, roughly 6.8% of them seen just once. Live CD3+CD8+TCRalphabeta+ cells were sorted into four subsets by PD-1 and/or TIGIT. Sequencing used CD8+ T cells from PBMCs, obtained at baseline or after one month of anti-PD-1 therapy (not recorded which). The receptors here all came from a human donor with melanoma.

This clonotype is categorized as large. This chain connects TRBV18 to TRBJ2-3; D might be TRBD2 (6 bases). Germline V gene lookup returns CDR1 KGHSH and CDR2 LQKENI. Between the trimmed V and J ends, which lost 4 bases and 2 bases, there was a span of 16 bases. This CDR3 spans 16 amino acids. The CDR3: CASSLSGTSITDTQYF. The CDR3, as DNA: TGTGCCAGCTCACTGTCCGGGACTTCTATCACAGATACGCAGTATTTT.

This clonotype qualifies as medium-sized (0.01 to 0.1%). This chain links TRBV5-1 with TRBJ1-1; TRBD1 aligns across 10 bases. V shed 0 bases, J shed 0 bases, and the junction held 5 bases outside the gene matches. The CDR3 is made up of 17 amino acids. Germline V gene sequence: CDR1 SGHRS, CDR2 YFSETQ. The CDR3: CASSLGQGAFMNTEAFF. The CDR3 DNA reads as TGCGCCAGCAGCTTGGGACAGGGGGCGTTCATGAACACTGAAGCTTTCTTT.

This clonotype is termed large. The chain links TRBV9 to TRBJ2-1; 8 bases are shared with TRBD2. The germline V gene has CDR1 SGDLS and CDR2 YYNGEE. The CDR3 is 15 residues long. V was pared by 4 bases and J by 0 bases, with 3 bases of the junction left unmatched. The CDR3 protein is CASSPAGVSYNEQFF. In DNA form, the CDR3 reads TGTGCCAGCAGCCCAGCGGGGGTCTCCTACAATGAGCAGTTCTTC.

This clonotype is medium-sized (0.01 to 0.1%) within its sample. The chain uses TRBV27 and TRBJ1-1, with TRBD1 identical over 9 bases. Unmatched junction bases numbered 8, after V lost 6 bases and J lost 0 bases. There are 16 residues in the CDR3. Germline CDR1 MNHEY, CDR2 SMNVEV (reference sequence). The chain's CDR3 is CASRPLGQGMNTEAFF. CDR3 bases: TGTGCCAGCAGACCCTTGGGACAGGGAATGAACACTGAAGCTTTCTTT.

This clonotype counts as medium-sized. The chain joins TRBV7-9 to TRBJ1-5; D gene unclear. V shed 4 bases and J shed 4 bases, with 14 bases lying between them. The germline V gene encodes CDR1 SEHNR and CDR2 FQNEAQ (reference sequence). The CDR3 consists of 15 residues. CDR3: CASSSIDGRNQPQHF. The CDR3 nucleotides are TGTGCCAGCAGCTCCATCGACGGCAGGAATCAGCCCCAGCATTTT.

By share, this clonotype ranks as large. CDR3 sequence (DNA): TGTGCCAGCAGCAGGGAAAGCCGCACATACTACGAGCAGTACTTC. Translated, it gives CASSRESRTYYEQYF. The chain uses TRBV21-1 and TRBJ2-7. TRBV21-1 is a listed pseudogene. The CDR3 sequence is 15 residues long.

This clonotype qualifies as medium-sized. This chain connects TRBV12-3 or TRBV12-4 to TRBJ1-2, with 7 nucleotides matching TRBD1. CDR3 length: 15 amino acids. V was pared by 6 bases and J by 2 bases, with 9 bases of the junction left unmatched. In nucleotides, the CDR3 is TGTGCCAGCAGCCACCGACAGGGTTTCAACTATGGCTACACCTTC. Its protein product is CASSHRQGFNYGYTF.

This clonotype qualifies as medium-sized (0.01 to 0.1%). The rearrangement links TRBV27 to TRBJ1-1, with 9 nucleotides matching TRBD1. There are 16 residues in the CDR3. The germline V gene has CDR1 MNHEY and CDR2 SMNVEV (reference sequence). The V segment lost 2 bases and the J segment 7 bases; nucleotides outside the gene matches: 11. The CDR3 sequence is CASSLIRGQGNNEAFF. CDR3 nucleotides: TGTGCCAGCAGTTTAATCAGGGGACAGGGTAATAATGAAGCTTTCTTT.

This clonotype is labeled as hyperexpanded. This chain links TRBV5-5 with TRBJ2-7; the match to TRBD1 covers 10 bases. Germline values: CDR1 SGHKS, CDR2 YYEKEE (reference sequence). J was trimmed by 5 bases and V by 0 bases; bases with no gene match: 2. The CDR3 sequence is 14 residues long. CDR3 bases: TGTGCCAGCAGCTTGGGGACAGGGGGTAACGAGCAGTACTTC. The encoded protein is CASSLGTGGNEQYF. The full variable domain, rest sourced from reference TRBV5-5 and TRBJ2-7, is DAGVTQSPTHLIKTRGQQVTLRCSPISGHKSVSWYQQVLGQGPQFIFQYYEKEERGRGNFPDRFSARQFPNYSSELNVNALLLGDSALYLCASSLGTGGNEQYFGPGTRLTVT.

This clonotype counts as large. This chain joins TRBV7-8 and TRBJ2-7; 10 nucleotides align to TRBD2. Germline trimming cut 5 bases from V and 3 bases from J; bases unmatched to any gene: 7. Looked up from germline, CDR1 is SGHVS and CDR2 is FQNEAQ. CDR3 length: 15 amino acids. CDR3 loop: CASSPTSGDYYEQYF. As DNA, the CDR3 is TGTGCCAGCAGCCCCACTAGCGGGGATTACTACGAGCAGTACTTC.

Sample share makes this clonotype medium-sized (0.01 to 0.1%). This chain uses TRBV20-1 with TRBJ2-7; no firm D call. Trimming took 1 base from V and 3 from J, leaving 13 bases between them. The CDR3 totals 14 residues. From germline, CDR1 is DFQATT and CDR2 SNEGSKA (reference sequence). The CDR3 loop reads CSARVLAGDYEQYF. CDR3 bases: TGCAGTGCTAGAGTTTTGGCAGGAGACTACGAGCAGTACTTC.

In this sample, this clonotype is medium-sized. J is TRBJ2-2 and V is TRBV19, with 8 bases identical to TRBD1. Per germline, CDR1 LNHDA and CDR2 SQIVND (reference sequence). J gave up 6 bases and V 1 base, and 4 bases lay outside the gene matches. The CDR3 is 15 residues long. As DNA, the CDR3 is TGTGCCAGTAGTATAGTCAGGGGGCTGCCCGGGGAGCTGTTTTTT. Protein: CASSIVRGLPGELFF.

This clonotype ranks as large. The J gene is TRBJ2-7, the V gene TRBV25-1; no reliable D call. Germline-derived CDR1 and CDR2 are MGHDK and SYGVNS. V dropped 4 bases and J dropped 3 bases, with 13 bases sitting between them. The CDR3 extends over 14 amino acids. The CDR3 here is CASSGTVKDYEQYF. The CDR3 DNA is TGTGCCAGCAGTGGCACAGTGAAGGACTACGAGCAGTACTTC.

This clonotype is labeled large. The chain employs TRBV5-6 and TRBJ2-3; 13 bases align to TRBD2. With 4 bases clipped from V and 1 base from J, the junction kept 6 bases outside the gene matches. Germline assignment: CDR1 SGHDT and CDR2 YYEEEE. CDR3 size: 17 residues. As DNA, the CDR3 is TGTGCCAGCAGCCTGGGACTAGCGGGGTCGGGCACAGATACGCAGTATTTT. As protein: CASSLGLAGSGTDTQYF.

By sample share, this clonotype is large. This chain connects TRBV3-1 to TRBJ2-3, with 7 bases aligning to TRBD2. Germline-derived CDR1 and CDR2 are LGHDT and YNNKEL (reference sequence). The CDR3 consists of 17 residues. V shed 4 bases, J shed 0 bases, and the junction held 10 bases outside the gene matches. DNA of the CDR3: TGTGCCAGCAGCCGCACTCGGGGGGACTCTAGCACAGATACGCAGTATTTT. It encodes CASSRTRGDSSTDTQYF.

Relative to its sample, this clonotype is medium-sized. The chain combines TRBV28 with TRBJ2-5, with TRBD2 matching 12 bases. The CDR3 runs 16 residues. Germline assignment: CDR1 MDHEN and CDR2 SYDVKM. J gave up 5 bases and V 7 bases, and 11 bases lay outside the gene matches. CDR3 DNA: TGTGCCAGCACCATTGGGGCTAGCGGGGGGGAGGAGACCCAGTACTTC. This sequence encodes CASTIGASGGEETQYF.

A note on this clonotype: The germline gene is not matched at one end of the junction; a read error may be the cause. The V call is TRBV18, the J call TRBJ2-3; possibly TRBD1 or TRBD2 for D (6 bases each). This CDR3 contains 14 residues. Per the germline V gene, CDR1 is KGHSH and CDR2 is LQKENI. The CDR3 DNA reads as TGTGACAGCTCCCTGTCGGGGGCAAAGGATACGCAGAATTTT. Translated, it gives CDSSLSGAKDTQNF.

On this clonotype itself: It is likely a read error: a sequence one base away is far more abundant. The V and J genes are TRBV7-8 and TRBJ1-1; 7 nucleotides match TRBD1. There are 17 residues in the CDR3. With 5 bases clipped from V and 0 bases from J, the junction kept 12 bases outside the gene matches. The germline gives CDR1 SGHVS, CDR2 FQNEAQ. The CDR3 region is CASSLLRQGSMNTEAFF. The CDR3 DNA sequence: TGTGCCAGCAGCCTCTTGCGACAGGGAAGCATGAACACTGAAGCTTTCTTT.

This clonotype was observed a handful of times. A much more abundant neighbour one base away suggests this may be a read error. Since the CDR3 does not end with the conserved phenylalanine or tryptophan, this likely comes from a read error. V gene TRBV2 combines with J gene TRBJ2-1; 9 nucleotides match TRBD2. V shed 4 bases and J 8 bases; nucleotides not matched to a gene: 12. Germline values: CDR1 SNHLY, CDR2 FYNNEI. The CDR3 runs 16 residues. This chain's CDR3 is CASSARLAGDEDEQFL. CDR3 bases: TGTGCCAGCAGTGCGCGCTTAGCGGGGGATGAGGATGAGCAGTTCCTC.

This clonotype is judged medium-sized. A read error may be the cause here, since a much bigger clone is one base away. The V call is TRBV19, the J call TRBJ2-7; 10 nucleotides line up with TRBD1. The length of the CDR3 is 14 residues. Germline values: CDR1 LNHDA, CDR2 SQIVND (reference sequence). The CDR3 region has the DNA TGTGCCAGTAGTCTGACAGGGGGCATCTACGAGCGGTACTTC. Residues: CASSLTGGIYERYF.

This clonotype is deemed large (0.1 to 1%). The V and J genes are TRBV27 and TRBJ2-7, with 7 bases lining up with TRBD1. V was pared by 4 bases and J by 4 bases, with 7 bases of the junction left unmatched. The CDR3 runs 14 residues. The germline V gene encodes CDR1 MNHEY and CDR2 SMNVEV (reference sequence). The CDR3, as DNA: TGTGCCAGCAGTTCCGTGGACAGGCGATACGAGCAGTACTTC. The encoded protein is CASSSVDRRYEQYF.

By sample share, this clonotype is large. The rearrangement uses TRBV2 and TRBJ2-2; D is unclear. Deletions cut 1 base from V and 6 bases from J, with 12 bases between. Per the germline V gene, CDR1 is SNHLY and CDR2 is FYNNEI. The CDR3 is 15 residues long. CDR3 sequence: CASSEGMVAPGELFF. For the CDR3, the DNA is TGTGCCAGCAGTGAAGGGATGGTGGCCCCCGGGGAGCTGTTTTTT.

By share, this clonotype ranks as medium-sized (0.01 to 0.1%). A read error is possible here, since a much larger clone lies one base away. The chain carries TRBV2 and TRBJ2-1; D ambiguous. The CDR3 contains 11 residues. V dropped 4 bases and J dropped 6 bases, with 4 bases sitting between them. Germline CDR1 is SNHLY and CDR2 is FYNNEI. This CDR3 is CASSVGNEQFF. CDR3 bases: TGTGCCAGCAGTGTGGGCAATGAGCAGTTCTTC.

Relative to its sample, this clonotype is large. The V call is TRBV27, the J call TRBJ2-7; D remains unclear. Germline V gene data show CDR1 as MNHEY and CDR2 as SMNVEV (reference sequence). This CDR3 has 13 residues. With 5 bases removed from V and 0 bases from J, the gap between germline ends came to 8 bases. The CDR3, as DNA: TGTGCCAGCAGTCCCCTGAGCTCCTACGAGCAGTACTTC. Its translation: CASSPLSSYEQYF.

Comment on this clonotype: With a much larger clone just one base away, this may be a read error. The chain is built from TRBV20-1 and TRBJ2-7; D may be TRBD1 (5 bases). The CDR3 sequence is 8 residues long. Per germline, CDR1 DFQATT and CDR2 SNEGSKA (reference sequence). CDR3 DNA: TGCGGTGCGGACATGGAGTACTTC. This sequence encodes CGADMEYF.

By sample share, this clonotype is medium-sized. For the CDR3, the DNA is TGTGCCAGCAGGGGGGACGGCGGAGGTAATGAAAAACTGTTTTTT. As protein: CASRGDGGGNEKLFF. J is TRBJ1-4 and V is TRBV25-1, with D perhaps matching TRBD1 (5 bases). The V and J ends lost 6 bases and 4 bases respectively, with 15 bases between them. CDR1 MGHDK and CDR2 SYGVNS come from the germline V gene. This CDR3 has 15 amino acids.

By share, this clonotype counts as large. In DNA form, the CDR3 reads TGTGCCAGCAGCCCCGGGGGGCCGGACAATGAGCAGTTCTTC. Residues: CASSPGGPDNEQFF. The chain couples TRBV5-5 to TRBJ2-1; D is possibly TRBD2 (7 bases). The CDR3 has 14 amino acids. The germline V gene has CDR1 SGHKS and CDR2 YYEKEE (reference sequence). V was trimmed by 4 bases and J by 5 bases, leaving 13 bases between them. The whole variable domain, remainder taken from reference TRBV5-5 and TRBJ2-1, is DAGVTQSPTHLIKTRGQQVTLRCSPISGHKSVSWYQQVLGQGPQFIFQYYEKEERGRGNFPDRFSARQFPNYSSELNVNALLLGDSALYLCASSPGGPDNEQFFGPGTRLTVL.

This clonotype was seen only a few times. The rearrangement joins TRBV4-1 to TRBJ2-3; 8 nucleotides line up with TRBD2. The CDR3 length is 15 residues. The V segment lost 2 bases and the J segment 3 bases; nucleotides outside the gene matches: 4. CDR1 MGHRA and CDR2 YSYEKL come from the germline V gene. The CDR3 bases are TGCGCCAGCAGCCAATTCGGGGGGGAGACAGATACGCAGTATTTT. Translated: CASSQFGGETDTQYF.

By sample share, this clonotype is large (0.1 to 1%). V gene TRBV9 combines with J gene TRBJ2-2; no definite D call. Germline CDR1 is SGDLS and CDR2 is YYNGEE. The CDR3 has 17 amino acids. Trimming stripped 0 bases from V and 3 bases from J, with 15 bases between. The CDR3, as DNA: TGTGCCAGCAGCGTAGATACGTTGAGGACCTACACCGGGGAGCTGTTTTTT. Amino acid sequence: CASSVDTLRTYTGELFF.